The clone carrying this TCR beta chain was found a few times. The target antigen is unknown. Other DNA sequences in the same sample also yield this CDR3. Expressed TCRB transcripts got sequenced, as all isolated RNA was reverse transcribed. Libraries were prepared by immunoSEQ multiplex PCR; TCRdb keeps only in-frame clonotypes and omits some of them. The profile shows some 270,000 clones, 7.5% to 9.5% of them singletons. The sample belongs to a study of beta chain features in type 1 diabetes. For the study at large: The patients were much like the healthy donors in age, gender and cell yields. Overall study findings and caveats: Whether HLA type affects TCRB rearrangement stayed undetermined in the present work.

Every single donor gave one heparinised blood draw, and these averaged roughly 0.11 L. CD45RO/CCR7/CD25/CD127/CD95/CD27 staining was used to isolate CD4+ naive, central memory, regulatory and stem cell-like memory cells by sorting. Germline CDR1 SEHNR, CDR2 FQNEAQ (reference sequence). This CDR3 is built from 13 residues. V lost 5 bases, J lost 1 base, and 8 bases lay in between. The sequenced sample consisted of central memory CD4+ T cells from blood. This TCR derives from a young woman in good health. The chain joins TRBV7-9 to TRBJ1-1, with D maybe TRBD1 (6 bases). CDR3 sequence: CASSRGGNTEAFF. Here the CDR3 DNA reads TGTGCCAGCAGCCGAGGGGGGAACACTGAAGCTTTCTTT.